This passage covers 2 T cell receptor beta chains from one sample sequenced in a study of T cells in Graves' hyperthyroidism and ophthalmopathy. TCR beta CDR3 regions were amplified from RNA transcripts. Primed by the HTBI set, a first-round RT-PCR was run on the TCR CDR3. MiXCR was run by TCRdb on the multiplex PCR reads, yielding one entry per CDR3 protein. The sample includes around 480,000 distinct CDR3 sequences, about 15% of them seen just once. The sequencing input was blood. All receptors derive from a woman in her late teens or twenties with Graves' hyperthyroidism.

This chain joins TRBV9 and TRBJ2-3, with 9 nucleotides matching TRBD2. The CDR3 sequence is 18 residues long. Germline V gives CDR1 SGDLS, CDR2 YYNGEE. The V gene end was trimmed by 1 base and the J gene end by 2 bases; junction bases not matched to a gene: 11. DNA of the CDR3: TGTGCCAGCAGCGTACGTGTCGCTAGCGGGATCTTCACAGATACGCAGTATTTT. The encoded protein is CASSVRVASGIFTDTQYF.

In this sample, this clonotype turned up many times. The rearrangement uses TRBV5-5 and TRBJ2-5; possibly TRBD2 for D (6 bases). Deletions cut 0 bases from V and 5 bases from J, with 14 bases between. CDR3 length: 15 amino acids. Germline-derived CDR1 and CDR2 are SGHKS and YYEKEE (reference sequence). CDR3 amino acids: CASSLGPGVVETQYF. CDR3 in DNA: TGTGCCAGCAGCTTGGGGCCGGGGGTCGTGGAGACCCAGTACTTC.